The 10 T cell receptor beta chains below all came from one sample that was sequenced in a study of tumor-infiltrating lymphocytes in primary liver carcinoma. Reverse transcription of roughly 480 ng total RNA with a constant-region primer produced TCR beta cDNA. Investigators got TCR beta libraries out of three nested multiplex PCR rounds, done with slightly modified ARM-PCR. Both of the initial two PCR rounds ran for 10 cycles and employed TRBV1-TRBV30 forward primers alongside a C-beta reverse primer. MiXCR, applied by TCRdb to the multiplex PCR reads, yields one record per CDR3 protein. This sample has 150,000 to 200,000 distinct CDR3 sequences, with around three fifths found just once. Alongside blood RNA obtained from unsorted whole blood, germline DNA was also extracted. The sequenced sample consisted of peripheral blood. The receptors shown here come from an older woman with primary liver carcinoma and hepatitis B virus infection.

J is TRBJ1-1 and V is TRBV29-1; TRBD1 is a possible D gene (6 bases). Trimming took off 6 bases at V and 6 bases at J, with 23 bases between the two ends. The CDR3 is 15 amino acids. Germline V gives CDR1 SQVTM, CDR2 ANQGSEA. CDR3 coding DNA: TGCAGCGTGAAACCTTGGGGGGGCGTCGGTTCTGAAGCTTTCTTT. This translates into CSVKPWGGVGSEAFF.

This clonotype was picked up a small number of times. This rearrangement joins TRBV29-1 to TRBJ1-1; TRBD1 is a possible D gene (5 bases). CDR1 and CDR2 from the germline V gene are SQVTM and ANQGSEA. The CDR3 totals 13 residues. The V gene lost 7 bases and the J gene lost 7 bases, with 19 bases spanning the gap. In DNA form, the CDR3 reads TGCAGCGCCCGGGCCGGGGGACGCAGTGAAGCTTTCTTT. Translation: CSARAGGRSEAFF. The full variable domain, in which reference TRBV29-1 and TRBJ1-1 provide the parts outside the CDR3, is SAVISQKPSRDICQRGTSLTIQCQVDSQVTMMFWYRQQPGQSLTLIATANQGSEATYESGFVIDKFPISRPNLTFSTLTVSNMSPEDSSIYLCSARAGGRSEAFFGQGTRLTVV.

Points on this clonotype: Germline and junction disagree at one end, which may indicate a read error. V gene TRBV4-1 combines with J gene TRBJ2-1; 10 positions match TRBD2. The germline gives CDR1 MGHRA, CDR2 YSYEKL. The CDR3 totals 17 residues. CDR3 in DNA: TGCGGCAGCAGCCCAGCGACTAGCGGGCCGACTTATAATGAGCAGTTCTTC. Residues: CGSSPATSGPTYNEQFF.

The table lists this clonotype with many counts. CDR3 residues: CASSGIGDVYNEQFF. The DNA of the CDR3 is TGTGCCAGCAGTGGCATCGGGGACGTCTACAATGAGCAGTTCTTC. V and J are TRBV6-1 and TRBJ2-1, with D perhaps given as TRBD1 or TRBD2 (5 bases each). This CDR3 has 15 residues. The germline V gene has CDR1 MNHNS and CDR2 SASEGT. V lost 4 bases and J 3 bases, leaving 13 bases between the germline ends.

DNA for the CDR3: TGTGCCAACGGGAATGGACATAGCAATCAGCCCCAGCATTTT. This codes for CANGNGHSNQPQHF. The chain uses TRBV11-2 and TRBJ1-5; D is perhaps TRBD1 (5 bases). Trimming took 10 bases from V and 0 from J, leaving 13 bases between them. This CDR3 has 14 residues. Germline-derived CDR1 and CDR2 are SGHAT and FQNNGV.

About this clonotype itself: The junction differs from germline at one of its ends, possibly a read error. The gene calls are TRBV6-5 and TRBJ1-1, with D perhaps TRBD1 (6 bases). The CDR3 length is 14 residues. Germline values: CDR1 MNHEY, CDR2 SVGAGI. CDR3 coding DNA: TGTGCCAGCAGTTACCTCAGAGGGGGTACTGATGCTTTCTTT. Its protein product is CASSYLRGGTDAFF.

Notes on this clonotype: One junction end does not reproduce the germline sequence, and a read error may be involved. The J gene is TRBJ2-7, the V gene TRBV6-2 or TRBV6-3; 10 nucleotides line up with TRBD1. The CDR3 runs 11 residues. Germline-derived CDR1 and CDR2 are MNHEY and SVGEGT. CDR3 DNA: TGTGCCGGCAGTTCCGGGACAGGGGAGTACTTC. Residues: CAGSSGTGEYF.

This clonotype was observed once. Given a much more abundant clone one base away, this may be a read error. This chain uses TRBV7-9 with TRBJ2-7; 7 nucleotides line up with TRBD1. The germline V gene has CDR1 SEHNR and CDR2 FQNEAQ (reference sequence). The CDR3 runs to 13 residues. The CDR3 nucleotides are TGTACCAGCAGCTTAGGGGGCAGCCGCGAGCAGTACTTC. Protein sequence: CTSSLGGSREQYF.

The chain is built from TRBV29-1 and TRBJ2-6; TRBD2 might be the D (6 bases). Germline V lookup: CDR1 SQVTM, CDR2 ANQGSEA. The CDR3 runs to 16 residues. V was trimmed by 5 bases and J by 17 bases, leaving 31 bases between them. CDR3 nucleotides: TGCAGCGTTCCACGGACTACAGACTCTGGGGCCAAAGTCATGACTTTC. Translated, it gives CSVPRTTDSGAKVMTF.

The chain uses TRBV5-1 and TRBJ1-1, with TRBD1 as a possible D gene (6 bases). Germline CDR1 reads SGHRS; CDR2 reads YFSETQ. Trimming took 1 base from V and 3 from J, leaving 10 bases between them. This CDR3 spans 14 amino acids. CDR3 sequence: CASSLTGMDTEAFF. In DNA form, the CDR3 reads TGCGCCAGCAGCTTGACAGGGATGGACACTGAAGCTTTCTTT.